These 8 T cell receptor beta chains were all obtained from the same sample, sequenced in a study of T-cell memory formation after mild COVID-19. TCRdb ran MiXCR on the 5' RACE reads and lists one entry per CDR3 protein. The sample includes 340,000 or so distinct CDR3 sequences, 10% to 15% of them seen just once. The material sequenced was PBMCs or a T cell subset sorted from them (not recorded which). The receptors shown here come from a man younger than 35 who had mild COVID-19 (a few samples of this study predate the infection). Cell type and time point are not known.

The genes are TRBV9 and TRBJ2-2; 9 bases are a match to TRBD1. Germline CDR1 and CDR2: SGDLS and YYNGEE. The J segment lost 6 bases and the V segment lost 3 bases, leaving 9 bases of the junction unmatched. The CDR3 sequence is 16 residues long. The CDR3 coding sequence is TGTGCCAGCAGCGAGCCGGGACAGGGTATCGCCGGGGAGCTGTTTTTT. Translated, it gives CASSEPGQGIAGELFF.

This chain connects TRBV4-3 to TRBJ1-6; tentative D call: TRBD1 (5 bases). CDR1 and CDR2 (germline): LGHNA, YSLEER. The length of the CDR3 is 15 residues. The CDR3 sequence: CATSQALSYNSPLHF. CDR3 DNA: TGCGCAACCTCACAGGCGCTCTCCTATAATTCACCCCTCCACTTT.

The chain combines TRBV9 with TRBJ2-5; 11 bases match TRBD2. V shed 4 bases, J shed 0 bases, and the junction held 5 bases outside the gene matches. CDR1 and CDR2 from the germline V gene are SGDLS and YYNGEE. The CDR3 runs 16 residues. The CDR3 sequence: CASSLGTSGHQETQYF. In nucleotides, the CDR3 is TGTGCCAGCAGCTTAGGGACTAGCGGCCACCAAGAGACCCAGTACTTC.

This clonotype has just a few counts. V usage is TRBV7-2 and J usage is TRBJ1-2, with D perhaps matching TRBD1 (5 bases). Germline CDR1 SGHTA, CDR2 FQGNSA. This CDR3 region has 13 residues. The V end was cut by 4 bases, the J end by 5 bases, with 11 bases between. CDR3 protein: CASSWGQRYGYTF. The CDR3 DNA is TGTGCCAGCAGCTGGGGCCAGAGATATGGCTACACCTTC.

This clonotype was seen at least ten times. This chain connects TRBV2 to TRBJ2-5, with TRBD2 identical over 7 bases. The germline CDR1 and CDR2 sequences are SNHLY and FYNNEI. Trimming cost V 5 bases and J 2 bases; bases outside gene matches: 5. This CDR3 has 14 residues. This chain's CDR3 is CASSPSGGQETQYF. The CDR3 DNA sequence: TGTGCCAGCAGTCCCTCCGGGGGGCAAGAGACCCAGTACTTC.

This clonotype appeared a few times. V and J are TRBV29-1 and TRBJ2-1; D is unresolved. CDR3 length: 16 amino acids. V was shortened by 3 bases and J by 1 base, with 16 bases between the two germline ends. From germline, CDR1 is SQVTM and CDR2 ANQGSEA. The CDR3 loop is CSVEVQSFLSYNEQFF. CDR3 DNA sequence: TGCAGCGTTGAGGTACAAAGCTTTTTATCCTACAATGAGCAGTTCTTC.

This chain links TRBV7-2 with TRBJ2-5; no firm D call. Germline lookup yields CDR1 SGHTA and CDR2 FQGNSA. The CDR3 has 14 residues. V was trimmed by 0 bases and J by 0 bases, leaving 5 bases between them. CDR3 sequence reads: CASSLALYQETQYF. CDR3 nucleotides: TGTGCCAGCAGCTTAGCACTATACCAAGAGACCCAGTACTTC.

This sequence joins TRBV6-5 and TRBJ2-7; no definite D call. CDR3 length equals 14 residues. Trimming took off 7 bases at V and 5 bases at J, with 18 bases between the two ends. CDR1 MNHEY and CDR2 SVGAGI come from the germline V gene. The CDR3 nucleotides read TGTGCCAGCACCACGGTAACGGTCTGGGACGAGCAGTACGTC. As protein: CASTTVTVWDEQYV.